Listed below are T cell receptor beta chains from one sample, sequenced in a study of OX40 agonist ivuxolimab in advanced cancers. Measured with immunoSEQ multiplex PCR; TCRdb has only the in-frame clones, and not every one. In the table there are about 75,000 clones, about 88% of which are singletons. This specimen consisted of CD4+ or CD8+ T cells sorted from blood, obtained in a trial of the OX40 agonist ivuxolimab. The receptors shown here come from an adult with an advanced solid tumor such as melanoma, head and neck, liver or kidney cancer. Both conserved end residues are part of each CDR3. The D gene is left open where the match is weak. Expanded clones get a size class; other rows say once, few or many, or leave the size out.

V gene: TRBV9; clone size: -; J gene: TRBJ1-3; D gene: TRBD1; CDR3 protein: CASYPGGAPGNTIYF; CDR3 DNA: TGTGCCAGCTACCCAGGGGGGGCCCCGGGAAACACCATATATTTT
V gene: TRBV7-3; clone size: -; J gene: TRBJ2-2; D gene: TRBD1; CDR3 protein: CASSPQGANTGELFF; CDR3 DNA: TGTGCCAGCAGCCCACAGGGGGCGAACACCGGGGAGCTGTTTTTT
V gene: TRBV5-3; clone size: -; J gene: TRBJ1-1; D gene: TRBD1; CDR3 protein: CARSPPGQGFPEAFF; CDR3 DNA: TGTGCCAGAAGTCCACCGGGACAGGGGTTCCCTGAAGCTTTCTTT
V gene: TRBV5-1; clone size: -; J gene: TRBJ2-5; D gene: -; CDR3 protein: CASSLDLLFGETQYF; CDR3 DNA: TGCGCCAGCAGCTTGGACCTCCTCTTTGGAGAGACCCAGTACTTC
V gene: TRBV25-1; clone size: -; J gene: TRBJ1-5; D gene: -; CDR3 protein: CASSESRAGQPQHF; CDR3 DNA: TGTGCCAGCAGTGAGAGCAGGGCGGGTCAGCCCCAGCATTTT
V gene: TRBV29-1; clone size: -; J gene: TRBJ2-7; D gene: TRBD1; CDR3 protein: CSVDSGQGGYEQYF; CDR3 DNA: TGCAGCGTTGACTCGGGACAGGGCGGCTACGAGCAGTACTTC
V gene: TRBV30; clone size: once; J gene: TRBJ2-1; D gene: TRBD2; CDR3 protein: CAWSVLAGGPGSYNEQFF; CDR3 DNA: TGTGCCTGGAGTGTACTAGCGGGGGGGCCGGGCTCCTACAATGAGCAGTTCTTC
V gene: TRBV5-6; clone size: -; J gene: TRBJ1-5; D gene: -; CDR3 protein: CASSYQLYSNQPQHF; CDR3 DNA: TGTGCCAGCAGCTATCAGCTTTATAGCAATCAGCCCCAGCATTTT
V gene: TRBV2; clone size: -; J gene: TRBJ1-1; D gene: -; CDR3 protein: CASNYARAEAFF; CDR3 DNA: TGTGCCAGCAACTACGCCCGGGCTGAAGCTTTCTTT
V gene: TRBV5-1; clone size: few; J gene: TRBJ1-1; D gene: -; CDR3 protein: CASSLSVNTEAFF; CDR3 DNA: TGCGCCAGCAGCTTGTCCGTGAACACTGAAGCTTTCTTT
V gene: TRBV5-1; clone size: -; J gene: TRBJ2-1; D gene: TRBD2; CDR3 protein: CASSLGSGRIYNEQFF; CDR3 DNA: TGCGCCAGCAGCTTGGGTAGCGGGAGGATCTACAATGAGCAGTTCTTC
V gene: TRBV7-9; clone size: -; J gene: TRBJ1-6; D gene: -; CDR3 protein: CASSLDSDSPLHF; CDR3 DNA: TGTGCCAGCAGCTTAGACAGTGATTCACCCCTCCACTTT
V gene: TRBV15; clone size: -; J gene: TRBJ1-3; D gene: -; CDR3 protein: CATSTGLLSSGNTIYF; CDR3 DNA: TGTGCCACCAGCACGGGACTCCTGAGCTCTGGAAACACCATATATTTT
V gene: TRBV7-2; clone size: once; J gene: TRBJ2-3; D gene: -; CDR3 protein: CASSGGRDTQYF; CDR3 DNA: TGTGCCAGCAGCGGGGGAAGAGATACGCAGTATTTT
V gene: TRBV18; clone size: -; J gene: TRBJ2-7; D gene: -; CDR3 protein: CASSPLTGPYEQYF; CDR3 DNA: TGTGCCAGCTCACCCCTGACAGGTCCCTACGAGCAGTACTTC
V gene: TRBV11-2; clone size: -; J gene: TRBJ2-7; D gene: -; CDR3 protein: CASSLVGRYEQYF; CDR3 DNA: TGTGCCAGCAGCTTAGTGGGTCGTTACGAGCAGTACTTC
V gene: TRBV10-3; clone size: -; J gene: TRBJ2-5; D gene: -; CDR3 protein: CAISESSGQGETQYF; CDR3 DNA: TGTGCCATCAGTGAGTCCAGCGGTCAGGGAGAGACCCAGTACTTC
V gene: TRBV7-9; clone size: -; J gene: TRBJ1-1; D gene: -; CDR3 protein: CASSPKTEAFF; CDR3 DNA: TGTGCCAGCAGCCCCAAAACTGAAGCTTTCTTT
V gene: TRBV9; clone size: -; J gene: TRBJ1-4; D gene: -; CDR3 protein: CASSVASGVGEKLFF; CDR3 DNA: TGTGCCAGCAGCGTAGCGTCAGGGGTCGGAGAAAAACTGTTTTTT
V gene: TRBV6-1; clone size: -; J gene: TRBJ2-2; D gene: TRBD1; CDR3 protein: CASSVDRAGTGELFF; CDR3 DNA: TGTGCCAGCAGTGTGGACAGGGCGGGCACCGGGGAGCTGTTTTTT
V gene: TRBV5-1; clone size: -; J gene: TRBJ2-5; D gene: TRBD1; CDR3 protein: CASNRGKETQYF; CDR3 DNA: TGCGCCAGCAACAGGGGCAAAGAGACCCAGTACTTC
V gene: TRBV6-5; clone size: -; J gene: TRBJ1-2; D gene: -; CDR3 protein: CASSTTVGYTF; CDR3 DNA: TGTGCCAGCAGTACGACAGTTGGCTACACCTTC
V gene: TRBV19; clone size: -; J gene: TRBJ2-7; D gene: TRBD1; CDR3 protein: CASSMSDRGTYEQYF; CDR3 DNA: TGTGCCAGTAGTATGTCCGACAGGGGCACGTACGAGCAGTACTTC
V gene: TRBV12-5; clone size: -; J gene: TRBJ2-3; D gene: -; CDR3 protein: CASGWTATFSTDTQYF; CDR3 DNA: TGTGCTAGTGGTTGGACAGCAACTTTTAGCACAGATACGCAGTATTTT
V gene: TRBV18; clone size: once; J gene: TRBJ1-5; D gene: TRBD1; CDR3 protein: CASSPQGAPNQPQHF; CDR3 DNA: TGTGCCAGCTCACCACAGGGGGCTCCCAATCAGCCCCAGCATTTT
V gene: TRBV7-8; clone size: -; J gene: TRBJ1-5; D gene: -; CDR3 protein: CASSLRENSNQPQHF; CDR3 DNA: TGTGCCAGCAGCTTACGGGAGAATAGCAATCAGCCCCAGCATTTT
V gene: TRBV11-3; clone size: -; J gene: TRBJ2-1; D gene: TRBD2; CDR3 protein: CASSRSGSAYNEQFF; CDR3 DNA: TGTGCCAGCAGCCGCAGCGGGAGTGCCTACAATGAGCAGTTCTTC
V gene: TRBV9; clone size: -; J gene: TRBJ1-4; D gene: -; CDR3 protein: CASSVDVGREKLFF; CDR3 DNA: TGTGCCAGCAGCGTAGATGTGGGTAGGGAAAAACTGTTTTTT
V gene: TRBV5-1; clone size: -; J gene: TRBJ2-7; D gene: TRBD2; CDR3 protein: CASSFRLAGEEEQYF; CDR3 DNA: TGCGCCAGCAGCTTCCGGCTAGCGGGGGAGGAGGAGCAGTACTTC
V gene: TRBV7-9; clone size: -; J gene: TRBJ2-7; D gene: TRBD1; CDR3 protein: CASSWTGGASYEQYF; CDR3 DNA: TGTGCCAGCAGCTGGACAGGGGGCGCCTCCTACGAGCAGTACTTC
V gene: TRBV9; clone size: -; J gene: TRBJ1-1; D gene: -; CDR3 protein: CASSLGTGSGYTEAFF; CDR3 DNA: TGTGCCAGCAGCTTAGGAACAGGGTCGGGGTACACTGAAGCTTTCTTT
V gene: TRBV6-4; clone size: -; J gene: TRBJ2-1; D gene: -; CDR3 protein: CASSVEGTPRNEQFF; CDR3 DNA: TGTGCCAGCAGTGTCGAGGGGACACCTCGCAATGAGCAGTTCTTC
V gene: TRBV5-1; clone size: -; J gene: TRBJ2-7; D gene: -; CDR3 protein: CASSLFGGAEYEQYF; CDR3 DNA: TGCGCCAGCAGCTTGTTTGGGGGGGCTGAATACGAGCAGTACTTC
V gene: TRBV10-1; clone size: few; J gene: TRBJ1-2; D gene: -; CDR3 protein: CASSESRARGYTF; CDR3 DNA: TGCGCCAGCAGTGAGTCAAGGGCACGGGGCTACACCTTC
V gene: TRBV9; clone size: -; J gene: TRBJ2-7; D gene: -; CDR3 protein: CASSVNPAGAYEQYF; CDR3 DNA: TGTGCCAGCAGCGTTAACCCGGCAGGGGCCTACGAGCAGTACTTC
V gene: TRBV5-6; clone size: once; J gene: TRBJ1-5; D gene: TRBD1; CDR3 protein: CASSEQGKWMDQPQHF; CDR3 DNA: TGTGCCAGCAGCGAACAGGGGAAATGGATGGATCAGCCCCAGCATTTT
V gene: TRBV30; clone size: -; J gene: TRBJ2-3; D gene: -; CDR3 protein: CAWSAADTQYF; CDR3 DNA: TGTGCCTGGAGTGCAGCAGATACGCAGTATTTT
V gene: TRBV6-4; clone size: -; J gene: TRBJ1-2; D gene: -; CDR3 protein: CASTNGGRDGYTF; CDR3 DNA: TGTGCCAGCACCAACGGGGGGCGGGATGGCTACACCTTC
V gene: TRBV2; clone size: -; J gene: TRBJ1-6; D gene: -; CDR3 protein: CASRGGTRRDSLHF; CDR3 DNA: TGTGCCAGCAGGGGAGGGACCCGAAGGGACTCCCTCCACTTT
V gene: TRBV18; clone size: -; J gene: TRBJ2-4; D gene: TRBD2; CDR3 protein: CASSPFRAGDRDIQYF; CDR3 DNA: TGTGCCAGCTCACCGTTTCGAGCGGGAGATAGGGACATTCAGTACTTC
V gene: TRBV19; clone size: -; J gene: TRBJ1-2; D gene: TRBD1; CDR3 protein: CASSTGQGSAGYTF; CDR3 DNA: TGTGCCAGTAGTACGGGACAGGGATCTGCTGGCTACACCTTC
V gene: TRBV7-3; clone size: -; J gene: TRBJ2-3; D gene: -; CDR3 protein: CASSRSPGGRTDTQYF; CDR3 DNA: TGTGCCAGCAGCCGATCCCCGGGGGGCCGCACAGATACGCAGTATTTT
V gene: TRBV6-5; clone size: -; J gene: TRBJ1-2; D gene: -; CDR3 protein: CASQGKGPGGYTF; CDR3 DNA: TGTGCCAGTCAGGGGAAGGGACCTGGAGGCTACACCTTC
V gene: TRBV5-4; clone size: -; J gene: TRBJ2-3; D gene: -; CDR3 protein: CASSTRLGTDTQYF; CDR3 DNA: TGTGCCAGCAGCACTCGACTGGGCACAGATACGCAGTATTTT
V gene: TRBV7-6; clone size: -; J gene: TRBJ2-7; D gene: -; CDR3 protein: CASSPSQGSYEQYF; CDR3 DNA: TGTGCCAGCAGCCCCTCGCAGGGGTCCTACGAGCAGTACTTC
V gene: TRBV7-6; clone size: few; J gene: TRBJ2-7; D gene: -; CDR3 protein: CASSPRSGAHEQYF; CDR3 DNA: TGTGCCAGCAGCCCCCGCTCGGGGGCCCACGAGCAGTACTTC
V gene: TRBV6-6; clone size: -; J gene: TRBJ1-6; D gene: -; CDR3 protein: CASTPGAARNSPLHF; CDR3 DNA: TGTGCCAGCACCCCTGGGGCCGCGAGGAATTCACCCCTCCACTTT
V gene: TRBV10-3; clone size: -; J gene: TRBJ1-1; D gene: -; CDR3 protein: CAISPGGDTEAFF; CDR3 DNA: TGTGCCATCAGTCCTGGGGGTGACACTGAAGCTTTCTTT
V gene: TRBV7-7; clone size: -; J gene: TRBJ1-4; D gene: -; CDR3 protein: CASSLGAGANEKLFF; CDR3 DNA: TGTGCCAGCAGCTTAGGTGCGGGGGCGAATGAAAAACTGTTTTTT
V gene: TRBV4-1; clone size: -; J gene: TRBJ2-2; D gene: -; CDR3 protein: CASSLIGGGGGTGELFF; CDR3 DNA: TGCGCCAGCAGCCTGATCGGGGGAGGGGGAGGAACCGGGGAGCTGTTTTTT
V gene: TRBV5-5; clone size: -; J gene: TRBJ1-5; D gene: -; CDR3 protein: CASSRDPFGNQPQHF; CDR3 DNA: TGTGCCAGCAGCCGGGACCCTTTCGGCAATCAGCCCCAGCATTTT
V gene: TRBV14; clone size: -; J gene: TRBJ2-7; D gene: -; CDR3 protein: CASSPGTYSYEQYF; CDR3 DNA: TGTGCCAGCAGTCCCGGGACCTACTCCTACGAGCAGTACTTC